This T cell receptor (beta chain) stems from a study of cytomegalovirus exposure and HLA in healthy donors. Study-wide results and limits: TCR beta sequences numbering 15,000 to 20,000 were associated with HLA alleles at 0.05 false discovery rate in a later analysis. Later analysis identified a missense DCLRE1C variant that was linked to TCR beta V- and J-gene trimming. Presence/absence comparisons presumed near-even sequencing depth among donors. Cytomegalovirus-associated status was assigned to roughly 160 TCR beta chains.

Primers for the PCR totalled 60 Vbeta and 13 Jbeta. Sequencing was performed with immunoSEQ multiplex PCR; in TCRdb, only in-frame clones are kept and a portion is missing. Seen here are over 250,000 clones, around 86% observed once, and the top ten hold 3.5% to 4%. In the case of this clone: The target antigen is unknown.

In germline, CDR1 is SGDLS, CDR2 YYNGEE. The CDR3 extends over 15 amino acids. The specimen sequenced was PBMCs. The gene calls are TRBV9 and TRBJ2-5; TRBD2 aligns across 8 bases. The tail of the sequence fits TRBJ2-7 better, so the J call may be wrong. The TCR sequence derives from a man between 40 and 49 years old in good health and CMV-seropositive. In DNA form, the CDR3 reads TGTGCCAGCAGCGTAGCTGCGGGAGGCTCCTACGAGCAGTACTTC. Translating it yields CASSVAAGGSYEQYF.